This TCR beta chain was documented in a study of identical twins. Overall study findings and caveats: Donors were not followed over many years; analysis was cross-sectional. Diverse VJ usage suggested most zero-insertion clonotypes were not invariant T cells.

A universal primer site came from template switching; cDNA carried unique molecular identifiers. TCRdb ran MiXCR on the 5' RACE reads and lists one entry per CDR3 protein. Here the sample spans around 530,000 distinct CDR3 sequences, around 15% being singletons. As regards this clonotype: Its antigen is unknown.

Trimming left V 5 bases short and J 4 bases short, with 13 bases between. The CDR3 is 14 residues long. These data also featured in a second study, about yellow fever vaccine responses in identical twins. That publication notes: Vaccine T cell responses of twins reportedly seemed partly convergent and partly personalized.

The clonotype comes from a woman in her late teens or twenties in good health. The specimen sequenced was CD4+ T cells sorted from blood. This rearrangement joins TRBV12-3 or TRBV12-4 to TRBJ2-3; TRBD1 or TRBD2 may be the D gene (5 bases each). The CDR3 nucleotides are TGTGCCAGCAGTCCGGGACCGAGCCCAGATACGCAGTATTTT. It is translated as CASSPGPSPDTQYF.